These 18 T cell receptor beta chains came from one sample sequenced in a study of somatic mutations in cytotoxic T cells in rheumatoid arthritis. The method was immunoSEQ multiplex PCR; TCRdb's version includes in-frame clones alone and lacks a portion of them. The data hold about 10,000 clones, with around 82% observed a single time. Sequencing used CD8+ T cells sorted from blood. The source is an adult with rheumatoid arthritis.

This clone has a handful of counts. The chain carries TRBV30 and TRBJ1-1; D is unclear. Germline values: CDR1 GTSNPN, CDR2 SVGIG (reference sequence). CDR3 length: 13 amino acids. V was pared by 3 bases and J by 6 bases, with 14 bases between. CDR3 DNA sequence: TGTGCCTGGAGGGACTTAACAAACGCTGAAGCTTTCTTT. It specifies CAWRDLTNAEAFF.

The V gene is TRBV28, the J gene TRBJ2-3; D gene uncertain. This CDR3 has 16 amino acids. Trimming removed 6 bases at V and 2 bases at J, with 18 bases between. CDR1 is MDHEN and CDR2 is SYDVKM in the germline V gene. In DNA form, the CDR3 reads TGTGCCAGCAGCTCCCAACGCTCCCTGGACACAGATACGCAGTATTTT. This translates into CASSSQRSLDTDTQYF.

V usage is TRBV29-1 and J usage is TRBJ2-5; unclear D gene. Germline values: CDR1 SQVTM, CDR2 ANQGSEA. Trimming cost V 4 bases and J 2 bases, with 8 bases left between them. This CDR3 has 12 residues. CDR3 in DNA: TGCAGCGTTGGGGGTGGTCAAGAGACCCAGTACTTC. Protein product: CSVGGGQETQYF.

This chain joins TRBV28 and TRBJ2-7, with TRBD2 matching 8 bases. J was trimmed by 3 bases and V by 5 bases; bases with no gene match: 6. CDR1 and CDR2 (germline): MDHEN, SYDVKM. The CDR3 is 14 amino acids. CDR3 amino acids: CASSISGIYYEQYF. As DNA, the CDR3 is TGTGCCAGCAGTATTAGCGGGATCTACTACGAGCAGTACTTC.

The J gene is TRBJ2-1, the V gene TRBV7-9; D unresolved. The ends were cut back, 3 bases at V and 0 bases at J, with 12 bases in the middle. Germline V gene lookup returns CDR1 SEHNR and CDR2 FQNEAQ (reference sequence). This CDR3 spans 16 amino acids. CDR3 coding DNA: TGTGCCAGCAGCTTTAGTAACGGACCCTCCTACAATGAGCAGTTCTTC. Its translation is CASSFSNGPSYNEQFF.

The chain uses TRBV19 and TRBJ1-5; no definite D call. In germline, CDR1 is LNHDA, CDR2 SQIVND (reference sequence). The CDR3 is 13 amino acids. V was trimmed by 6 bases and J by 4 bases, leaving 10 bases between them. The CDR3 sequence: CASRKTGNQPQHF. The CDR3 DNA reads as TGTGCCAGTAGGAAAACCGGTAATCAGCCCCAGCATTTT.

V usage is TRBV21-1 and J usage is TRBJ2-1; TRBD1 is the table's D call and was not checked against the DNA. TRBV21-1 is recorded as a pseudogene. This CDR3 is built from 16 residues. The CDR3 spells CASSNLTGRTYNEQFF. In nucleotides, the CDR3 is TGTGCCAGCAGCAATTTGACAGGGCGAACCTACAATGAGCAGTTCTTC.

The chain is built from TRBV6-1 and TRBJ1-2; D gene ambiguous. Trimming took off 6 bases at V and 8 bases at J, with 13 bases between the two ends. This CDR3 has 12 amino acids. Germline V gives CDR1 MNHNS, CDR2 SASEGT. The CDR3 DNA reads TGTGCCAGCAGCTTACTGGGAGGCGGCTACACCTTC. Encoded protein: CASSLLGGGYTF.

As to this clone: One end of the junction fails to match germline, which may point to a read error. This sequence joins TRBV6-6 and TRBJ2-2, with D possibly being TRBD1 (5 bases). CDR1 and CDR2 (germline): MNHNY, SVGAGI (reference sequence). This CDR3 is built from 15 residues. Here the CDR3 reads CASSYVRVNAGELFF. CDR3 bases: TGTGCCAGCAGTTACGTCAGGGTGAACGCCGGGGAGCTGTTTTTT.

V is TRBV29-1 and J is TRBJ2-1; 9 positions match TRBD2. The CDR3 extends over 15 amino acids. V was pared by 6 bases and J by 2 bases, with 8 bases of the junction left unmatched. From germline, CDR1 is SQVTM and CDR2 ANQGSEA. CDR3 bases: TGCAGCGTCCTGGGTCCTAGCGGGGCCTACAATGAGCAGTTCTTC. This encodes CSVLGPSGAYNEQFF.

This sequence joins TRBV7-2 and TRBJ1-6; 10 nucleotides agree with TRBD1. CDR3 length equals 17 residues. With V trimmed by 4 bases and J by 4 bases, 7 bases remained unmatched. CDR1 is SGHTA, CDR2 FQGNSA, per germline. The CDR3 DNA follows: TGTGCCAGCAGCTACCTCGGGACAGGGGCGTATAATTCACCCCTCCACTTT. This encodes CASSYLGTGAYNSPLHF.

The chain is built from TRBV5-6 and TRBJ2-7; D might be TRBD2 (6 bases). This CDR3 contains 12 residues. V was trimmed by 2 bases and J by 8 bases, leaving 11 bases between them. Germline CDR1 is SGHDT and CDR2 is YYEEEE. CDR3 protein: CASSFGGSQQYF. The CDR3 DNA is TGTGCCAGCAGCTTTGGGGGGAGTCAGCAGTACTTC.

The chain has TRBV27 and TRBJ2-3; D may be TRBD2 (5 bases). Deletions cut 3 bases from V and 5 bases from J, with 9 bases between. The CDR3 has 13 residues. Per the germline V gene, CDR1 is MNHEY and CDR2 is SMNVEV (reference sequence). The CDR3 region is CASSFLGVDTQYF. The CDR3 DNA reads TGTGCCAGCAGTTTCCTCGGGGTAGATACGCAGTATTTT.

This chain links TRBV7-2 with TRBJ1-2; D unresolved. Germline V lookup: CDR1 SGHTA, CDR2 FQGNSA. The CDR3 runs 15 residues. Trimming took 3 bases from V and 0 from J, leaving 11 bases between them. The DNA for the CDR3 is TGTGCCAGCAGCTTGCTCGGCCCCTCTAACTATGGCTACACCTTC. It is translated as CASSLLGPSNYGYTF.

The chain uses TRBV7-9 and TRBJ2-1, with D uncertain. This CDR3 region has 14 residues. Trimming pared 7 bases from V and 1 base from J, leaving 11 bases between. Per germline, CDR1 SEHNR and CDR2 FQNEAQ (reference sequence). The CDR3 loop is CASTVGTSYNEQFF. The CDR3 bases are TGTGCCAGCACCGTAGGAACTTCCTACAATGAGCAGTTCTTC.

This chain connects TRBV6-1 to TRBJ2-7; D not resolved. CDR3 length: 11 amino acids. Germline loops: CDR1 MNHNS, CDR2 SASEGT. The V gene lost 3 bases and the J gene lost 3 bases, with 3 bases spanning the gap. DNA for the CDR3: TGTGCCAGCAGTGACTTCTACGAGCAGTACTTC. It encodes CASSDFYEQYF.

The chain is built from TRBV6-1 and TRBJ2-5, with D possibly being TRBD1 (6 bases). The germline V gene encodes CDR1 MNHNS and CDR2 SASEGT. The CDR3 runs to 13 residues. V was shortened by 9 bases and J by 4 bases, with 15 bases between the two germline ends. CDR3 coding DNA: TGTGCCAGTTCGAAACAGGGTAGAGAGACCCAGTACTTC. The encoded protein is CASSKQGRETQYF.

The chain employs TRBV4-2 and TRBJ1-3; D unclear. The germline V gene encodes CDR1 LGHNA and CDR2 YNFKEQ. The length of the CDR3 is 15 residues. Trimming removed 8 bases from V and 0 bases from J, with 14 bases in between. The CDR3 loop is CASSLGRLSGNTIYF. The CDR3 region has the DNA TGTGCCAGCTCTTTGGGGAGACTCTCTGGAAACACCATATATTTT.